This entry lists 13 T cell receptor beta chains sequenced from one sample in a study of CD8 T cells in Susac syndrome. RNA in amounts of roughly 0.5 to 1 ug was reverse transcribed with random hexamers. One entry per CDR3 protein results from TCRdb running MiXCR on the immunoSEQ multiplex PCR reads. The sample has roughly 160,000 distinct CDR3 sequences; around 94% are singletons. The specimen sequenced was CD4+ T cells from PBMCs. The receptors were sampled from a human donor in good health.

CDR3 protein: CSAPPSGGSTYEQYF. CDR3 DNA sequence: TGCAGTGCTCCACCCAGCGGGGGCTCTACCTACGAGCAGTACTTC. J is TRBJ2-7 and V is TRBV20-1, with 8 bases fitting TRBD2. This CDR3 has 15 residues. With V trimmed by 5 bases and J by 2 bases, 11 bases remained unmatched. CDR1 and CDR2 (germline): DFQATT, SNEGSKA (reference sequence).

The V gene is TRBV29-1, the J gene TRBJ2-5, with D possibly TRBD2 on 6 matching bases. Trimming removed 3 bases from V and 6 bases from J, with 17 bases in between. The germline V gene has CDR1 SQVTM and CDR2 ANQGSEA. This CDR3 spans 14 amino acids. This chain's CDR3 is CSVDWGPGGQTQYF. The CDR3 coding sequence is TGCAGCGTTGATTGGGGCCCTGGAGGGCAGACCCAGTACTTC.

The rearrangement joins TRBV27 to TRBJ1-2; unclear D gene. This CDR3 has 13 residues. Trimming removed 4 bases from V and 6 bases from J, with 12 bases in between. Per the germline V gene, CDR1 is MNHEY and CDR2 is SMNVEV (reference sequence). CDR3 coding DNA: TGTGCCAGCAGTTCGCCGCCGGGCCATGGCTACACCTTC. Translating gives CASSSPPGHGYTF.

The rearrangement links TRBV20-1 to TRBJ1-2, with D hard to call. The V gene's germline CDR1 is DFQATT and CDR2 SNEGSKA (reference sequence). V lost 3 bases and J 3 bases, leaving 14 bases between the germline ends. This CDR3 region has 14 residues. The CDR3 protein is CSASRPGFDYGYTF. CDR3 coding DNA: TGCAGTGCTAGTAGGCCGGGCTTCGACTATGGCTACACCTTC.

The rearrangement joins TRBV9 to TRBJ2-3; 9 bases fit TRBD2. The CDR3 has 15 amino acids. CDR1 is SGDLS, CDR2 YYNGEE, per germline. V was pared by 0 bases and J by 4 bases, with 3 bases of the junction left unmatched. The chain's CDR3 is CASSVVSSGADTQYF. For the CDR3, the DNA is TGTGCCAGCAGCGTAGTCTCTAGCGGGGCAGATACGCAGTATTTT.

This clonotype was recorded a few times. The V and J genes are TRBV28 and TRBJ1-5; a possible D gene is TRBD1 (5 bases). V was cut by 2 bases and J by 7 bases, with 9 bases left in between. This CDR3 contains 13 residues. Germline V gene data show CDR1 as MDHEN and CDR2 as SYDVKM. The DNA of the CDR3 is TGTGCCAGCAGTTTAGCAGGGAGCCAGCCCCAGCATTTT. It is translated as CASSLAGSQPQHF.

Comments on this clonotype: A read error may account for a junction end that differs from germline. V is TRBV7-7 and J is TRBJ1-4, with D perhaps TRBD1 (5 bases). There are 13 residues in the CDR3. Germline CDR1 SSHAT, CDR2 FNYEAQ (reference sequence). The CDR3 here is CASSLDRNEKLFF. In DNA form, the CDR3 reads TGTGCTAGCAGCTTAGACAGAAATGAAAAACTGTTTTTT.

The V call is TRBV9, the J call TRBJ2-1, with 10 bases lining up with TRBD1. Trimming took 4 bases from V and 0 from J; bases not matched to a gene: 4. This CDR3 has 16 residues. CDR1 and CDR2 from the germline V gene are SGDLS and YYNGEE. The chain's CDR3 is CASSQDRGGSYNEQFF. The CDR3 DNA follows: TGTGCCAGCAGCCAGGACAGGGGGGGCTCCTACAATGAGCAGTTCTTC.

The chain recombines TRBV20-1 with TRBJ2-5, with TRBD1 matching over 9 bases. The length of the CDR3 is 16 residues. Germline V gives CDR1 DFQATT, CDR2 SNEGSKA (reference sequence). The V segment lost 0 bases and the J segment 5 bases; nucleotides outside the gene matches: 10. CDR3 in amino acids: CSARDTGGTGTETQYF. CDR3 in DNA: TGCAGTGCTAGAGATACCGGAGGGACAGGGACCGAGACCCAGTACTTC.

The chain couples TRBV5-1 to TRBJ1-2, with D perhaps matching TRBD1 (5 bases). Germline values: CDR1 SGHRS, CDR2 YFSETQ. This CDR3 is 15 amino acids long. Between the trimmed V and J ends, which lost 1 base and 6 bases, there was a span of 16 bases. The CDR3 DNA reads as TGCGCCAGCAGCTTGAAATACGGGACTGTCGATGGCTACACCTTC. Translation: CASSLKYGTVDGYTF. The full variable domain, completed using reference TRBV5-1 and TRBJ1-2, is KAGVTQTPRYLIKTRGQQVTLSCSPISGHRSVSWYQQTPGQGLQFLFEYFSETQRNKGNFPGRFSGRQFSNSRSEMNVSTLELGDSALYLCASSLKYGTVDGYTFGSGTRLTVV.

The chain employs TRBV3-1 and TRBJ2-7, with 9 bases fitting TRBD1. V shed 4 bases and J 2 bases; nucleotides not matched to a gene: 12. CDR3 length: 17 residues. Germline CDR1 LGHDT, CDR2 YNNKEL (reference sequence). CDR3 loop: CASSLTIDRGAAYEQYF. The CDR3 DNA is TGTGCCAGCAGCCTAACCATCGACAGGGGGGCCGCCTACGAGCAGTACTTC.

V is TRBV30 and J is TRBJ2-7; TRBD1 matches at 7 bases. The V gene's germline CDR1 is GTSNPN and CDR2 SVGIG (reference sequence). The CDR3 sequence is 16 residues long. V dropped 3 bases and J dropped 3; count of bases not matched to a gene: 14. The CDR3: CAWSGWGQGEIYEQYF. As DNA, the CDR3 is TGTGCCTGGAGCGGCTGGGGGCAGGGGGAAATCTACGAGCAGTACTTC.

The chain uses TRBV29-1 and TRBJ1-3, with D uncertain. CDR1 SQVTM and CDR2 ANQGSEA come from the germline V gene. Deletions cut 4 bases from V and 4 bases from J, with 11 bases between. The CDR3 has 13 residues. The CDR3 region has the DNA TGCAGCGTTGCTTCGTCTTTGGGAAACACCATATATTTT. This translates into CSVASSLGNTIYF.